This is a list of T cell receptor beta chains from one sample in a study of blood T cell repertoires in COVID-19. Method: immunoSEQ multiplex PCR; TCRdb's copy keeps in-frame clones and lacks some. The sample lists some 150,000 clones; approximately 87% were seen once. The specimen sequenced was peripheral blood. These receptors were collected from a woman aged 45 to 65 with active or convalescent COVID-19. Both conserved end residues are part of each CDR3.

j_gene,v_gene,CDR3aa
TRBJ2-3,TRBV27,CASSLGLGGSLPDTQYF
TRBJ1-1,TRBV30,CAWSVRSALDTEAFF
TRBJ2-7,TRBV7-8,CASSKQDYEQYF
TRBJ1-1,TRBV7-9,CASRLDRSTEAFF
TRBJ2-5,TRBV28,CASSLRSGEETQYF
TRBJ2-3,TRBV5-4,CASSLDSSDTQYF
TRBJ2-7,TRBV28,CASTPGWLAATFRGSYEQYF
TRBJ2-2,TRBV4-3,CASSQDILAGGTGELFF
TRBJ2-1,TRBV7-2,CASSPRGSGSNEQFF
TRBJ1-4,TRBV9,CASSREGGRNEKLFF